The present T cell receptor (beta chain) was sequenced within a study of shared clonotypes between healthy human individuals. The authors ran the assay at deep level. Profiling relied on immunoSEQ multiplex PCR, and the TCRdb table lists in-frame clones only, not all of them. The sample holds about 650,000 clones, about 95% seen once. CD45RO-negative, CCR7-selected cells formed the naive CD8 fraction, which excluded terminally differentiated effector memory CD45RA+ cells. Germline CDR1 MGHRA, CDR2 YSYEKL. The CDR3 is 13 amino acids. The V end lost 2 bases, the J end lost 4 bases, and 6 bases lay between the germline ends. Findings of the study overall: In contrast to clonotypes shared by all four donors, non-shared clonotypes had lower generation probabilities.

Note on this clone: What it binds is not known.

Sequenced input: naive CD8+ T cells sorted from blood. The origin of this receptor is a woman aged 25 to 39 in good health. The chain has TRBV4-1 and TRBJ1-3; D is undetermined. The chain's CDR3 is CASSQFSGNTIYF. The CDR3 DNA sequence: TGCGCCAGCAGCCAATTTAGCGGAAACACCATATATTTT.